These 20 T cell receptor beta chains originate from one sample sequenced in a study of response to subunit inactivated influenza vaccine (dated by TCRdb to between 2018 and 2020). Libraries were prepared through RT-PCR. The listed sequencing device is Illumina HiSeq 2500. TCRdb handled the public reads itself, with Q25 trimming in fastp and clone calling in MiXCR, and kept productive beta chains. Entries that share a CDR3 protein sequence are merged under the most common genes and DNA. In all, the sample holds around 190,000 distinct CDR3 sequences, and 9.2% of those were seen once. The ten largest make up roughly a tenth of the sample. The sequences come from non-naive T cells sorted from PBMCs, collected on the day of vaccination. The cell subset or site tag for this specimen amounts to: memory T cell fraction. Every receptor here comes from a man aged 50 or older who received an inactivated influenza vaccine. Donor details come from another sample of the same person, matched by shared clones.

The V gene is TRBV7-3, the J gene TRBJ1-1; a possible D gene is TRBD1 (6 bases). Germline V gives CDR1 SGHTA, CDR2 FQGTGA. The CDR3 contains 17 residues. Deletions cut 1 base from V and 0 bases from J, with 15 bases between. For the CDR3, the DNA is TGTGCCAGCAGCTTAAGTTCTCGGACAGCCATGAACACTGAAGCTTTCTTT. It codes for CASSLSSRTAMNTEAFF.

V usage is TRBV5-1 and J usage is TRBJ2-5; D tentatively reads TRBD1 or TRBD2 (5 bases each). Germline V gene sequence: CDR1 SGHRS, CDR2 YFSETQ. Deletions cut 2 bases from V and 0 bases from J, with 11 bases between. The length of the CDR3 is 15 residues. The CDR3: CASSFTGGYQETQYF. The CDR3 DNA follows: TGCGCCAGCAGCTTTACAGGCGGGTACCAAGAGACCCAGTACTTC.

The J gene is TRBJ2-3, the V gene TRBV18; D unresolved. CDR1 KGHSH and CDR2 LQKENI come from the germline V gene. CDR3 size: 14 residues. V gave up 1 base and J gave up 6 bases, with 11 bases separating them. CDR3 DNA: TGTGCCAGCTCACCACTAAGCGACTGGGATACGCAGTATTTT. As protein: CASSPLSDWDTQYF.

This clonotype was observed a handful of times. This chain connects TRBV7-2 to TRBJ1-1; D remains unclear. V was clipped by 4 bases and J by 0 bases, with 6 bases between them. Germline V gene lookup returns CDR1 SGHTA and CDR2 FQGNSA. The CDR3 covers 13 residues. The chain's CDR3 is CASSYALNTEAFF. Written as DNA, the CDR3 is TGTGCCAGCAGCTACGCATTGAACACTGAAGCTTTCTTT.

This clonotype has at least ten counts. The chain carries TRBV28 and TRBJ2-1, with D maybe TRBD2 (6 bases). The CDR3 totals 16 residues. Germline V gene lookup returns CDR1 MDHEN and CDR2 SYDVKM. V was shortened by 6 bases and J by 3 bases, with 18 bases between the two germline ends. CDR3 coding DNA: TGTGCCAGCAGCCCTTCGAGGGACTTTGGCTACAATGAGCAGTTCTTC. The encoded protein is CASSPSRDFGYNEQFF.

Only a few counts were recorded for this clonotype. The chain joins TRBV28 to TRBJ2-1; unclear D gene. Trimming pared 3 bases from V and 7 bases from J, leaving 13 bases between. There are 14 residues in the CDR3. The germline CDR1 and CDR2 sequences are MDHEN and SYDVKM. The CDR3 bases are TGTGCCAGCAGTTTGGTACGCGCCGGTAATGAGCAGTTCTTC. Translation gives CASSLVRAGNEQFF.

Ten or more counts support this clonotype. The chain recombines TRBV24-1 with TRBJ2-1; 12 bases fit TRBD2. The trim removed 4 bases at V and 4 bases at J, leaving 7 bases unmatched. The CDR3 consists of 17 residues. The germline gives CDR1 KGHDR, CDR2 SFDVKD. Here the CDR3 reads CATSDPGLAGTYNEQFF. The DNA for the CDR3 is TGTGCCACCAGTGACCCCGGACTAGCGGGAACTTACAATGAGCAGTTCTTC.

The genes are TRBV4-2 and TRBJ1-1; a weak D match, TRBD1 (5 bases). The CDR3 contains 14 residues. Germline V CDR1 and CDR2: LGHNA, YNFKEQ. With 0 bases removed from V and 8 bases from J, the gap between germline ends came to 13 bases. This chain's CDR3 is CASSQDRSGGEAFF. CDR3 nucleotide sequence: TGTGCCAGCAGCCAAGATCGTTCGGGGGGGGAAGCTTTCTTT.

For this clonotype: At one of its ends the junction is not consistent with the germline gene, which may arise from a read error. The chain has TRBV7-9 and TRBJ2-5, with D unclear. The CDR3 sequence is 12 residues long. Germline V CDR1 and CDR2: SEHNR, FQNEAQ (reference sequence). For the CDR3, the DNA is TGTGGCAGCAGCTTCGTAGAAGAGACCCAGTACTTC. Translating gives CGSSFVEETQYF.

This chain links TRBV5-5 with TRBJ2-1; 7 bases line up with TRBD1. Germline values: CDR1 SGHKS, CDR2 YYEKEE (reference sequence). Trimming removed 4 bases from V and 0 bases from J; junction bases left unmatched: 4. The CDR3 is 15 amino acids. The CDR3 region has the DNA TGTGCCAGCAGCCCATGGGACAGCTCCTACAATGAGCAGTTCTTC. Residues: CASSPWDSSYNEQFF.

This CDR3 is CASSPLTARNEKLFF. The CDR3 DNA reads TGTGCCAGTAGCCCATTGACAGCGAGGAATGAAAAACTGTTTTTT. The chain couples TRBV19 to TRBJ1-4; D may be TRBD1 (5 bases). Germline V CDR1 and CDR2: LNHDA, SQIVND (reference sequence). The CDR3 is made up of 15 amino acids. V lost 6 bases and J 5 bases, leaving 16 bases between the germline ends.

This clonotype was detected a few times. V and J are TRBV12-3 or TRBV12-4 and TRBJ2-6; possibly TRBD2 for D (5 bases). CDR3 size: 15 residues. V lost 3 bases and J 2 bases, leaving 8 bases between the germline ends. The CDR3 bases are TGTGCCAGCAGTTTGAGGGAAGCTGGGGCCAACGTCCTGACTTTC. It translates to CASSLREAGANVLTF.

There are many counts of this clonotype. This CDR3 reads CASSQDRQNTEAFF. The CDR3 nucleotides are TGCGCCAGCAGCCAAGATCGACAGAACACTGAAGCTTTCTTT. The V and J genes are TRBV4-1 and TRBJ1-1; D gene ambiguous. The germline V and J ends were trimmed by 0 bases and 1 base, with 6 bases remaining between them. CDR1 MGHRA and CDR2 YSYEKL come from the germline V gene. CDR3 length equals 14 residues.

There are a few counts of this clonotype. The V call is TRBV2, the J call TRBJ2-5, with 11 bases that match TRBD2. Trimming at V came to 2 bases and at J to 5 bases, leaving 1 base not matched to a gene. There are 14 residues in the CDR3. Germline values: CDR1 SNHLY, CDR2 FYNNEI. The CDR3 reads CASSETSGGETQYF. The CDR3 region has the DNA TGTGCCAGCAGTGAAACTAGCGGGGGTGAGACCCAGTACTTC.

This clonotype was detected ten times or more. The chain links TRBV20-1 to TRBJ2-7; perhaps TRBD2 as D (5 bases). V lost 0 bases to trimming and J lost 3 bases, with 9 bases between them. Looked up from germline, CDR1 is DFQATT and CDR2 is SNEGSKA (reference sequence). The CDR3 totals 13 residues. In DNA, the CDR3 is TGCAGTGCTAGAGATGCAGGAGGCTACGAGCAGTACTTC. Its protein product is CSARDAGGYEQYF.

This clonotype showed up just a few times. The chain links TRBV6-2 or TRBV6-3 to TRBJ1-6; D is uncertain. This CDR3 contains 13 residues. Deletions cut 7 bases from V and 10 bases from J, with 14 bases between. The germline V gene has CDR1 MNHEY and CDR2 SVGEGT. The CDR3 is CASILGPFSPLHF. The CDR3 DNA follows: TGTGCCAGCATCCTCGGGCCCTTCTCACCCCTCCACTTT.

This clonotype showed up many times. V usage is TRBV7-8 and J usage is TRBJ2-7; D call uncertain. The CDR3 has 14 amino acids. The V end lost 1 base, the J end lost 0 bases, and 7 bases lay between the germline ends. Germline-derived CDR1 and CDR2 are SGHVS and FQNEAQ. The CDR3 loop is CASSLGAFSYEQYF. The DNA for the CDR3 is TGTGCCAGCAGCTTAGGCGCCTTCTCCTACGAGCAGTACTTC. Full variable domain (remainder filled in from reference TRBV7-8 and TRBJ2-7): GAGVSQSPRYKVAKRGQDVALRCDPISGHVSLFWYQQALGQGPEFLTYFQNEAQLDKSGLPSDRFFAERPEGSVSTLKIQRTQQEDSAVYLCASSLGAFSYEQYFGPGTRLTVT.

This clonotype was detected only a few times. This chain uses TRBV5-5 with TRBJ1-6; unclear D gene. V lost 5 bases and J lost 7, with 19 bases in between. The CDR3 has 16 amino acids. CDR1 and CDR2 from the germline V gene are SGHKS and YYEKEE (reference sequence). CDR3 amino acids: CASRPDFRESNSPLHF. The CDR3 DNA reads as TGTGCCAGCAGACCTGATTTCCGGGAATCGAATTCACCCCTCCACTTT.

This rearrangement joins TRBV15 to TRBJ1-2; D not resolved. This CDR3 spans 14 amino acids. CDR1 is LNHNV and CDR2 is YYDKDF in the germline V gene (reference sequence). V dropped 1 base and J dropped 1 base, with 7 bases sitting between them. CDR3 DNA sequence: TGTGCCACCAGCAGAGGCGGCTTTAACTATGGCTACACCTTC. Its protein is CATSRGGFNYGYTF.

This clonotype was observed a single time. The chain is built from TRBV6-5 and TRBJ2-7; 11 bases align to TRBD1. The germline V gene has CDR1 MNHEY and CDR2 SVGAGI. The J segment lost 9 bases and the V segment lost 6 bases, leaving 10 bases of the junction unmatched. The CDR3 sequence is 14 residues long. In DNA, the CDR3 is TGTGCCAGCAGATACCCGGGACAGGGGGGTAGGCAGTACTTC. Translated, it gives CASRYPGQGGRQYF.